The next 20 T cell receptor beta chains were all read from a single sample in a study of OX40 agonist ivuxolimab in advanced cancers. Library method: the immunoSEQ multiplex PCR assay. What TCRdb holds here is the immuneACCESS table cut down to in-frame rearrangements. Part of the clones is not present; checked against another copy, under half of the missing clones reflect an unresolved V gene, and the others are unexplained. In this sample the table shows tens of thousands of clones, 75% to 95% of which occur a single time. The ten largest clonotypes hold roughly 0.4% of the sample. This specimen consisted of CD4+ or CD8+ T cells sorted from blood, obtained in a trial of the OX40 agonist ivuxolimab. The source of these receptors is an adult with an advanced solid tumor such as melanoma, head and neck, liver or kidney cancer.

This chain links TRBV28 with TRBJ1-1, with 10 bases that match TRBD1. Germline V gene lookup returns CDR1 MDHEN and CDR2 SYDVKM. Trimming cost V 6 bases and J 11 bases; bases outside gene matches: 9. This CDR3 is 13 amino acids long. The CDR3, as DNA: TGTGCCAGCAGCCGCGGGACAGGGGTGGAGGCTTTCTTT. The encoded protein is CASSRGTGVEAFF.

This clone has just one count. The rearrangement joins TRBV28 to TRBJ2-5; 16 bases align to TRBD2. The V and J ends lost 3 bases and 5 bases, in that order; junction bases with no gene match: 3. This CDR3 has 16 residues. Germline CDR1 and CDR2: MDHEN and SYDVKM. CDR3 in DNA: TGTGCCAGCAGTTTGGGACTAGCGGGGGGGCAGGAGACCCAGTACTTC. Amino acid sequence: CASSLGLAGGQETQYF.

The V gene is TRBV5-1, the J gene TRBJ1-3; no definite D call. The CDR3 is made up of 16 amino acids. The V gene's germline CDR1 is SGHRS and CDR2 YFSETQ. V was cut by 3 bases and J by 0 bases, with 13 bases left in between. CDR3 amino acids: CASSSGGQSSGNTIYF. In DNA form, the CDR3 reads TGCGCCAGCAGCTCTGGAGGGCAGAGCTCTGGAAACACCATATATTTT.

V and J are TRBV4-3 and TRBJ2-1; 9 positions agree with TRBD2. In germline, CDR1 is LGHNA, CDR2 YSLEER. V shed 4 bases, J shed 15 bases, and the junction held 19 bases outside the gene matches. The CDR3 is made up of 16 amino acids. Here the CDR3 DNA reads TGCGCCAGCAGCCGGACGAGTGGGACTAGCCTGGAAGAGGCGTTCTTC. Its protein is CASSRTSGTSLEEAFF.

This sequence joins TRBV4-2 and TRBJ2-1; 11 bases line up with TRBD2. This CDR3 has 15 residues. The V segment lost 4 bases and the J segment 4 bases; nucleotides outside the gene matches: 3. In germline, CDR1 is LGHNA, CDR2 YNFKEQ. The DNA for the CDR3 is TGTGCCAGCAGCCCCGGGACTAGCGGATACAATGAGCAGTTCTTC. Translation: CASSPGTSGYNEQFF.

CDR3 loop: CASIGTDSGNTIYF. The CDR3 DNA reads TGTGCCAGCATAGGAACGGACTCTGGAAACACCATATATTTT. The chain is built from TRBV6-1 and TRBJ1-3; D gene ambiguous. Germline values: CDR1 MNHNS, CDR2 SASEGT. V was cut by 7 bases and J by 0 bases, with 10 bases left in between. CDR3 length: 14 residues.

This chain links TRBV11-3 with TRBJ2-2; D might be TRBD1 (6 bases). V lost 3 bases to trimming and J lost 7 bases, with 15 bases between them. Germline loops: CDR1 SGHNT, CDR2 YENEEA. The CDR3 totals 15 residues. DNA for the CDR3: TGTGCCAGCAGCTTGATAGGGGGTGAGGGCGGGGAGCTGTTTTTT. Translated, it gives CASSLIGGEGGELFF.

The J gene is TRBJ2-3, the V gene TRBV9; 9 bases agree with TRBD2. V shed 7 bases and J 0 bases; nucleotides not matched to a gene: 6. The germline V gene encodes CDR1 SGDLS and CDR2 YYNGEE. This CDR3 is 15 amino acids long. The CDR3 protein is CASAAGGLSTDTQYF. CDR3 in DNA: TGTGCCAGCGCGGCGGGGGGGTTGAGCACAGATACGCAGTATTTT.

J is TRBJ1-2 and V is TRBV19, with TRBD1 identical over 7 bases. This CDR3 is 14 amino acids long. Germline CDR1 is LNHDA and CDR2 is SQIVND (reference sequence). J lost 2 bases, V lost 3 bases, and 3 bases had no gene match. This chain's CDR3 is CASSIRTGNYGYTF. In nucleotides, the CDR3 is TGTGCCAGTAGTATCAGGACAGGCAACTATGGCTACACCTTC.

The gene calls are TRBV11-3 and TRBJ1-1; TRBD1 might be the D (5 bases). This CDR3 region has 14 residues. V lost 1 base and J 5 bases, leaving 11 bases between the germline ends. Per the germline V gene, CDR1 is SGHNT and CDR2 is YENEEA. CDR3 protein: CASSLGWGGTEAFF. The CDR3 region has the DNA TGTGCCAGCAGCTTAGGTTGGGGCGGGACTGAAGCTTTCTTT. Looking up the rest from reference TRBV11-3 and TRBJ1-1 gives the full variable domain: EAGVVQSPRYKIIEKKQPVAFWCNPISGHNTLYWYLQNLGQGPELLIRYENEEAVDDSQLPKDRFSAERLKGVDSTLKIQPAELGDSAVYLCASSLGWGGTEAFFGQGTRLTVV.

The chain combines TRBV10-1 with TRBJ2-3; D remains unclear. V shed 4 bases and J shed 5 bases, with 10 bases lying between them. The germline V gene encodes CDR1 WNHNN and CDR2 SYGVQD (reference sequence). The CDR3 is 13 residues long. Written as DNA, the CDR3 is TGCGCCAGCAGTGCGGGTCGGAGAGATACGCAGTATTTT. The encoded protein is CASSAGRRDTQYF.

The CDR3 loop reads CASSQDSPVYNEQFF. In nucleotides, the CDR3 is TGCGCCAGCAGCCAAGATTCGCCCGTCTACAATGAGCAGTTCTTC. This rearrangement joins TRBV4-1 to TRBJ2-1; no reliable D call. V was clipped by 0 bases and J by 3 bases, with 9 bases between them. CDR3 size: 15 residues. The germline V gene has CDR1 MGHRA and CDR2 YSYEKL.

The rearrangement uses TRBV2 and TRBJ2-7; maybe TRBD1 (6 bases). CDR1 and CDR2 (germline): SNHLY, FYNNEI. The CDR3 extends over 13 amino acids. V was pared by 9 bases and J by 4 bases, with 16 bases between. The CDR3, as DNA: TGTGCCAGTAAAGGACAGCTGGAATACGAGCAGTACTTC. Translation: CASKGQLEYEQYF.

V usage is TRBV19 and J usage is TRBJ1-1; D might be TRBD1 (5 bases). The germline V and J ends were trimmed by 6 bases and 4 bases, with 21 bases remaining between them. From germline, CDR1 is LNHDA and CDR2 SQIVND (reference sequence). The CDR3 extends over 16 amino acids. The CDR3 DNA is TGTGCCAGTAGCCTCGCTAGGGACTCAGAGGCCACTGAAGCTTTCTTT. This translates into CASSLARDSEATEAFF.

This clone came up a few times. This chain uses TRBV21-1 with TRBJ1-1; the DNA was not compared with TRBD1, the D call given in the table. TRBV21-1 is flagged as a pseudogene. This CDR3 spans 14 amino acids. DNA for the CDR3: TGTGCCAGCAGCATCACGGGCAGGGACACTGAAGCTTTCTTT. Translation: CASSITGRDTEAFF.

This chain links TRBV9 with TRBJ2-3; possible D gene TRBD2, 6 bases. Trimming pared 4 bases from V and 2 bases from J, leaving 23 bases between. Per the germline V gene, CDR1 is SGDLS and CDR2 is YYNGEE. This CDR3 has 18 amino acids. The CDR3 sequence: CASSSRIGSLIHTDTQYF. The CDR3 DNA is TGTGCCAGCAGCTCCCGTATCGGGAGCTTAATCCACACAGATACGCAGTATTTT. Variable domain in full (rest from reference TRBV9 and TRBJ2-3): DSGVTQTPKHLITATGQRVTLRCSPRSGDLSVYWYQQSLDQGLQFLIQYYNGEERAKGNILERFSAQQFPDLHSELNLSSLELGDSALYFCASSSRIGSLIHTDTQYFGPGTRLTVL.

The chain combines TRBV11-2 with TRBJ2-1; no firm D call. Germline CDR1 SGHAT, CDR2 FQNNGV. V was clipped by 8 bases and J by 0 bases, with 14 bases between them. The CDR3 consists of 15 residues. The CDR3 reads CASQPMTISYNEQFF. The DNA of the CDR3 is TGTGCCAGCCAACCCATGACCATCTCCTACAATGAGCAGTTCTTC.

This chain links TRBV11-2 with TRBJ2-1; a possible D gene is TRBD1 (6 bases). CDR1 and CDR2 (germline): SGHAT, FQNNGV. The germline V and J ends were trimmed by 6 bases and 3 bases, with 15 bases remaining between them. The CDR3 extends over 15 amino acids. CDR3 DNA: TGTGCCAGCAGTTCGACGGGACAACTCTACAATGAGCAGTTCTTC. It specifies CASSSTGQLYNEQFF.

The chain combines TRBV6-1 with TRBJ2-7; TRBD1 agrees at 7 bases. The CDR3 sequence is 13 residues long. The germline V gene has CDR1 MNHNS and CDR2 SASEGT. The ends lost 5 bases at V and 6 bases at J; junction bases unmatched: 7. CDR3 sequence: CASSSDRVGEQYF. CDR3 nucleotide sequence: TGTGCCAGCAGTTCTGACAGGGTGGGCGAGCAGTACTTC.

The chain has TRBV5-1 and TRBJ1-4, with 7 bases lining up with TRBD1. This CDR3 contains 15 residues. Trimming at V came to 0 bases and at J to 7 bases, leaving 6 bases not matched to a gene. Germline CDR1 and CDR2: SGHRS and YFSETQ. The CDR3 nucleotides are TGCGCCAGCAGCTTGGGGGACAGAACAGGTGAAAAACTGTTTTTT. It yields the protein CASSLGDRTGEKLFF.